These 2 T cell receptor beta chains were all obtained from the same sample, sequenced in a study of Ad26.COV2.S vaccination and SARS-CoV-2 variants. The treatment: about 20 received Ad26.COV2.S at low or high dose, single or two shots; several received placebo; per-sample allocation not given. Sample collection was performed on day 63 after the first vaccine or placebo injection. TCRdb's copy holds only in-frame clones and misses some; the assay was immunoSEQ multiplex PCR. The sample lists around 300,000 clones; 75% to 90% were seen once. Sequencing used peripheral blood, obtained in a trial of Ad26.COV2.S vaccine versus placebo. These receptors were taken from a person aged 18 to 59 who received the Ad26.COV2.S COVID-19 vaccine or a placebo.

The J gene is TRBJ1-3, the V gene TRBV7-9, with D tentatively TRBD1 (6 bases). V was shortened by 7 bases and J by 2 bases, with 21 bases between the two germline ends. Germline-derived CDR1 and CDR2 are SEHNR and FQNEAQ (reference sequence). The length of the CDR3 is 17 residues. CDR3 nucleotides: TGTGCCAGCACGCCCTCAGGTGGGGGGGGCGCTGGAAACACCATATATTTT. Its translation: CASTPSGGGGAGNTIYF.

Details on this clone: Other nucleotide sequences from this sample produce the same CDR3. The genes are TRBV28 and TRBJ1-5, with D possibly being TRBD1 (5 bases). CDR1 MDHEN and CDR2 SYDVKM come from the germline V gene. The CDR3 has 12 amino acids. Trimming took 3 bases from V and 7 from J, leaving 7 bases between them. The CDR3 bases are TGTGCCAGCAGTTTTCGGGGGCAGCCCCAGCATTTT. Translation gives CASSFRGQPQHF.